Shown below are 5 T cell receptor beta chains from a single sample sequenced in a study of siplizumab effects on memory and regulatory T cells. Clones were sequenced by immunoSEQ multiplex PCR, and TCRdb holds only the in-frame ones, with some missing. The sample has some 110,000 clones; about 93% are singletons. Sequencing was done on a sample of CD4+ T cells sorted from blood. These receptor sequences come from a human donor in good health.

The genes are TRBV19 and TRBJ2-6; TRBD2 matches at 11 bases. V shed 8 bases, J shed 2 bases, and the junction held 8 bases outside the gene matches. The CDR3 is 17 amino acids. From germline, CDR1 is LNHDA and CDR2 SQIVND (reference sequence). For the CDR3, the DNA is TGTGCCAGTGGGAGACTAGCGGGAAGGGCTGGGGCCAACGTCCTGACTTTC. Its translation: CASGRLAGRAGANVLTF.

DNA of the CDR3: TGTGCCAGCAGCCTGAGGGGGGGAGTAGCGGGTATCCTAGCCAAAAACATTCAGTACTTC. This encodes CASSLRGGVAGILAKNIQYF. V and J are TRBV5-4 and TRBJ2-4; possible D gene TRBD2, 7 bases. The CDR3 covers 20 residues. V dropped 4 bases and J dropped 0 bases, with 26 bases sitting between them. Per the germline V gene, CDR1 is SGHNT and CDR2 is YYREEE (reference sequence).

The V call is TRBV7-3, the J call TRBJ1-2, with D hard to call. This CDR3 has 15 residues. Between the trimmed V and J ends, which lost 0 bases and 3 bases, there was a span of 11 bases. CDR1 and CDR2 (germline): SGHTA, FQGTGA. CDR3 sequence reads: CASSLTRDGDYGYTF. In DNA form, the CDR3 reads TGTGCCAGCAGCTTAACGAGGGATGGGGACTATGGCTACACCTTC.

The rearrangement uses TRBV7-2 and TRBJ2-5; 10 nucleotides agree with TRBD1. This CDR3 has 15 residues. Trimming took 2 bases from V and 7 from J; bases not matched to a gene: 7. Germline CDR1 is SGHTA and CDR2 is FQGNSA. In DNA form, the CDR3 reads TGTGCCAGCAGCTTACGGGACAGGGGCAGCGGGACCCAGTACTTC. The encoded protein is CASSLRDRGSGTQYF.

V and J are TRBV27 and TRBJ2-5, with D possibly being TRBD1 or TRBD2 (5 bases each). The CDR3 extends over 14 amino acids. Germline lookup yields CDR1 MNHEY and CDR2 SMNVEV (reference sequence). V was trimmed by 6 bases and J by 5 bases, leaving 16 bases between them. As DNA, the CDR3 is TGTGCCAGCAGCCGGGACGGGTTGCGGGAGACCCAGTACTTC. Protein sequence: CASSRDGLRETQYF.